This TCR beta chain was sequenced in a study of OX40 agonist ivuxolimab in advanced cancers. Whole-study context: Averaging about 60 years in age, with a range of roughly 20 to 80, the cohort was 82.7% male.

V trimming: 4 bases; J trimming: 3 bases; junction bases outside the gene matches: 0. This CDR3 region has 14 residues. Germline V gives CDR1 LGHNA, CDR2 YNFKEQ. In regard to this clone: What it binds is not known.

Blood was sampled at baseline, cycle 4 day 1, and cycle 7 day 1. Regarding the study as a whole: At doses 0.1 to 3.0 mg/kg, CD4+ and CD8+ clones expanded.

TCRdb's table, derived via immunoSEQ multiplex PCR, lists solely in-frame clones and lacks some. The sample includes around 80,000 clones, around 90% of them seen just once. This sample comprised CD4+ or CD8+ T cells sorted from blood, obtained in a trial of the OX40 agonist ivuxolimab. This clonotype originated in an adult with an advanced solid tumor such as melanoma, head and neck, liver or kidney cancer. V usage is TRBV4-2 and J usage is TRBJ2-5; TRBD2 aligns across 12 bases. In nucleotides, the CDR3 is TGTGCCAGCAGCCGACTAGCGGGGGAAGAGACCCAGTACTTC. This gives the protein CASSRLAGEETQYF.